This T cell receptor (beta chain) was sequenced for a study of T cells in women clearing cervical HPV infection. Study overall: HLA type could not be excluded as a confounder.

The data were produced by immunoSEQ multiplex PCR, yet TCRdb's version contains in-frame clones alone and is incomplete. This sample carries under 50,000 clones, with around 6% going to the ten biggest clones. General study findings and limits: Repertoire richness, not evenness, was significantly elevated in CIN3+ cases versus controls.

Note on this clone: Its antigen is undetermined.

MY09/MY11 PCR detected cervical HPV DNA; dot-blot assigned genotypes. This clonotype originated in a woman aged 18 to 75 with a cervical HPV16 infection that either progressed to CIN3+ or cleared (not recorded which). The sequenced sample consisted of blood buffy coat.

The DNA read from the CDR3 is TGTGCCAGCAGCTTTTACATAATAAATTCACCG. Translating gives CASSFYIINSP. The whole CDR3 protein is CASSFYIINSPLFF. The chain combines TRBV7-2 with TRBJ2-2; D gene unclear. The read halts 3 residues ahead of the CDR3 end, with the missing end drawn from the germline J gene. Germline V gene sequence: CDR1 SGHTA, CDR2 FQGNSA. The CDR3 consists of 14 residues.